These T cell receptor beta chains were read from a single sample in a study of early T cells in non-severe SARS-CoV-2 infection. TCRdb ran MiXCR on the 5' RACE reads and lists one entry per CDR3 protein. This sample yields around 28,000 distinct CDR3 sequences, of which 4% to 5% are seen a single time; nearly 4.5% belongs to the top ten. The sequenced sample consisted of whole blood. Receptors originate from an adult who was a healthcare worker with PCR-confirmed SARS-CoV-2 infection or an uninfected control (not recorded which). The CDR3 runs from the conserved cysteine through the conserved F or W. The order of the fields is J gene, clone size, D gene, V gene, CDR3 DNA, CDR3 protein. The D gene is left open where the match is weak. Where a row states a size, it is once, few, many or the class of an expanded clone; other rows omit it.

j_gene: TRBJ2-7; abundance: many; d_gene: -; v_gene: TRBV28; CDR3nt: TGTGCCACCCGCATGGGGCTCCGCTCCTACGAGCAGTACTTC; CDR3aa: CATRMGLRSYEQYF
j_gene: TRBJ2-1; abundance: many; d_gene: -; v_gene: TRBV18; CDR3nt: TGTGCCAGCTCACCGTTCCCGAGCTCCTACAATGAGCAGTTCTTC; CDR3aa: CASSPFPSSYNEQFF
j_gene: TRBJ2-1; abundance: many; d_gene: -; v_gene: TRBV5-4; CDR3nt: TGTGCCAGCAGCCAGGCGGTTGGAGGGAGAAACGATGAGCAGTTCTTC; CDR3aa: CASSQAVGGRNDEQFF
j_gene: TRBJ1-6; abundance: many; d_gene: TRBD1; v_gene: TRBV28; CDR3nt: TGTGCCAGCATTTATGACGCCGGGACAGGGGGGTCACCCCTCCACTTT; CDR3aa: CASIYDAGTGGSPLHF
j_gene: TRBJ2-7; abundance: -; d_gene: TRBD2; v_gene: TRBV7-2; CDR3nt: TGTGCCAGCAGCTTAGAAGCGGGGGACGAGCAGTACTTC; CDR3aa: CASSLEAGDEQYF
j_gene: TRBJ2-3; abundance: many; d_gene: TRBD1; v_gene: TRBV9; CDR3nt: TGTGCCAGCAGCACCGGACAGGGTCAGGATACGCAGTATTTT; CDR3aa: CASSTGQGQDTQYF
j_gene: TRBJ2-7; abundance: many; d_gene: -; v_gene: TRBV7-2; CDR3nt: TGTGCCAGCAGCTTCGAAATTCGGGGACCCCTCAGCGAGCAGTACTTC; CDR3aa: CASSFEIRGPLSEQYF
j_gene: TRBJ1-1; abundance: many; d_gene: -; v_gene: TRBV9; CDR3nt: TGTGCCAGCAGCGTAGATTCCCACACTGAAGCTTTCTTT; CDR3aa: CASSVDSHTEAFF
j_gene: TRBJ1-1; abundance: many; d_gene: TRBD1; v_gene: TRBV18; CDR3nt: TGTGCCAGCTCACCACAGGGGGCCCAAATGGTGGGAACTGAAGCTTTCTTT; CDR3aa: CASSPQGAQMVGTEAFF
j_gene: TRBJ2-3; abundance: many; d_gene: TRBD2; v_gene: TRBV2; CDR3nt: TGTGCCAGCAGTGAAGGCCCTAGCGGGAGTGCAGATACGCAGTATTTT; CDR3aa: CASSEGPSGSADTQYF
j_gene: TRBJ2-7; abundance: many; d_gene: TRBD1; v_gene: TRBV28; CDR3nt: TGTGCCAGCAGTGCCGGGACAGGGGGTTCCTACGAGCAGTACTTC; CDR3aa: CASSAGTGGSYEQYF
j_gene: TRBJ2-1; abundance: few; d_gene: TRBD2; v_gene: TRBV5-1; CDR3nt: TGCGCCAGCAGCCCGATGACTAGCGCCAATGAGCAGTTCTTC; CDR3aa: CASSPMTSANEQFF
j_gene: TRBJ2-3; abundance: -; d_gene: -; v_gene: TRBV10-3; CDR3nt: TGTGCCATCAGTGAGTCGATTTCGGGTGGGACAGATACGCAGTATTTT; CDR3aa: CAISESISGGTDTQYF
j_gene: TRBJ2-1; abundance: many; d_gene: -; v_gene: TRBV7-9; CDR3nt: TGTGCCAGCAGCTTAGCGCCCTACAATGAGCAGTTCTTC; CDR3aa: CASSLAPYNEQFF
j_gene: TRBJ2-5; abundance: few; d_gene: -; v_gene: TRBV5-1; CDR3nt: TGCGCCAGCAGTGAACGGGAAGACCCTCAAGAGACCCAGTACTTC; CDR3aa: CASSEREDPQETQYF
j_gene: TRBJ1-1; abundance: many; d_gene: -; v_gene: TRBV6-5; CDR3nt: TGTGCCAGCAGTTCACAGGGAAGGTTGGACACTGAAGCTTTCTTT; CDR3aa: CASSSQGRLDTEAFF